The TCR beta chain under discussion was sequenced for a study of blood T cell repertoires in COVID-19. Study-wide context: The origin of the acute and convalescent COVID-19 samples was the United States, Italy and Spain.

Methods used by the authors: The assay estimated nucleated cells by amplifying reference gene primers. This table comes from immunoSEQ multiplex PCR, and its TCRdb copy is limited to in-frame clones, with some not included. V and J calls and clone size are given by that table; D and trimming were obtained from the DNA. This sample yields some 210,000 clones, of which roughly 90% are seen a single time; around 0.85% belongs to the top ten. Germline CDR1 is SGHRS and CDR2 is YFSETQ. CDR3 length: 19 residues. Trimming removed 4 bases from V and 0 bases from J, with 20 bases in between. Sequencing used peripheral blood. The TCR was taken from a man in his sixties with COVID-19, enrolled during active disease. The chain couples TRBV5-1 to TRBJ2-6; a possible D gene is TRBD1 (5 bases). This CDR3 reads CASSRRDTGPDSGANVLTF. CDR3 DNA: TGCGCCAGCAGCAGAAGAGACACAGGCCCCGACTCTGGGGCCAACGTCCTGACTTTC.